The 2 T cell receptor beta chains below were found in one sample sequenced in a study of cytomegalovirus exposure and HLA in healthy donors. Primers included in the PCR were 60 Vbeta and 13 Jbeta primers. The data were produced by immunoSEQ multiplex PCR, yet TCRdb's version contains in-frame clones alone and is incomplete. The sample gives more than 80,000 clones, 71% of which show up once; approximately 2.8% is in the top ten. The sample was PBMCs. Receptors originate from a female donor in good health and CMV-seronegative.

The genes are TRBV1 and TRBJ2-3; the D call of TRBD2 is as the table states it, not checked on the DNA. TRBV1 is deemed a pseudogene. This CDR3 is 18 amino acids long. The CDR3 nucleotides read TGCACCAGCAGCCAAGTGCAGCCGACTTCCCCTAGCACAGATACGCAGTATTTT. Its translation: CTSSQVQPTSPSTDTQYF.

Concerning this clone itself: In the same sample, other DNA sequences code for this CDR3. CDR3 bases: TGCGCCAGCAGCCAGGACAGGGCCTCCTACGAGCAGTACTTC. This encodes CASSQDRASYEQYF. The chain has TRBV4-3 and TRBJ2-7; 8 bases are shared with TRBD1. CDR3 length: 14 amino acids. Per the germline V gene, CDR1 is LGHNA and CDR2 is YSLEER. V dropped 3 bases and J dropped 0; count of bases not matched to a gene: 1.